This T cell receptor (beta chain) was retrieved from a study of blood T cell repertoires in COVID-19. Study overall: COVID-19 samples, acute and convalescent, were from the United States, Italy and Spain.

Libraries were prepared by immunoSEQ multiplex PCR; TCRdb keeps only in-frame clonotypes and omits some of them. In the table there are around 180,000 clones, 70% to 90% of which are singletons. The receptor's source is a human donor with active or convalescent COVID-19. The donor label of this sample is uncertain. The sequenced material came from peripheral blood.

The CDR3 DNA is TGTGCCAGCAGCCCCCCCACTAGCGGAATTACCTTAGGGGAGCAGTACTTC. Translation gives CASSPPTSGITLGEQYF. V usage is TRBV11-2 and J usage is TRBJ2-7, with TRBD2 matching 8 bases. CDR1 SGHAT and CDR2 FQNNGV come from the germline V gene. The CDR3 is made up of 17 amino acids. Germline trimming cut 5 bases from V and 7 bases from J; bases unmatched to any gene: 19.